Detailed here is one TCR beta chain. V dropped 2 bases and J dropped 1; count of bases not matched to a gene: 1. The CDR3 is 14 residues long. Per germline, CDR1 SGHRS and CDR2 YFSETQ. Seattle patients were enrolled during active infection and followed longitudinally. This sample stems from a study of blood T cell repertoires in COVID-19. Turning to the study itself: Samples of COVID-19 (acute and convalescent) were obtained from the United States, Italy and Spain. The analysed material was cDNA or gDNA that came from T cells, B-cell-depleted T cells, or PBMCs.

How the authors handled the data: Researchers report that nucleated cell counts were estimated from reference gene primer amplification. Assay: immunoSEQ multiplex PCR; the TCRdb copy retains only in-frame clones and omits some. The D gene and trimming were derived from the DNA, and the V and J assignments and clone size from that table. The repertoire holds 200,000 to 250,000 clones, with 75% to 90% as singletons. Sample: peripheral blood. This TCR was sampled from a woman older than 75 with COVID-19, enrolled during active disease. The J gene is TRBJ2-3, the V gene TRBV5-1; 7 nucleotides align to TRBD2. CDR3 amino acids: CASSFAGGTDTQYF. The CDR3 DNA reads TGCGCCAGCAGCTTTGCGGGGGGCACAGATACGCAGTATTTT.